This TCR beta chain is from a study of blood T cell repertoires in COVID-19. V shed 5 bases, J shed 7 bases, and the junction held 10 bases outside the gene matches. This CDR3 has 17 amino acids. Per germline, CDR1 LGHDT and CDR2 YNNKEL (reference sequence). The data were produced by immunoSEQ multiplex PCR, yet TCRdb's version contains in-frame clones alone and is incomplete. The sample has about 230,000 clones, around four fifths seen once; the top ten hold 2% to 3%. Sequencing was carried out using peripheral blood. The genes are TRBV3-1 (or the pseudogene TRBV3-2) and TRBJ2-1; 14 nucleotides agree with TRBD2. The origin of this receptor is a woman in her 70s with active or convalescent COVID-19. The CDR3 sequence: CASSYTTGTSGRNEQFF. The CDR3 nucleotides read TGTGCCAGCAGCTATACAACCGGGACTAGCGGGAGAAATGAGCAGTTCTTC.